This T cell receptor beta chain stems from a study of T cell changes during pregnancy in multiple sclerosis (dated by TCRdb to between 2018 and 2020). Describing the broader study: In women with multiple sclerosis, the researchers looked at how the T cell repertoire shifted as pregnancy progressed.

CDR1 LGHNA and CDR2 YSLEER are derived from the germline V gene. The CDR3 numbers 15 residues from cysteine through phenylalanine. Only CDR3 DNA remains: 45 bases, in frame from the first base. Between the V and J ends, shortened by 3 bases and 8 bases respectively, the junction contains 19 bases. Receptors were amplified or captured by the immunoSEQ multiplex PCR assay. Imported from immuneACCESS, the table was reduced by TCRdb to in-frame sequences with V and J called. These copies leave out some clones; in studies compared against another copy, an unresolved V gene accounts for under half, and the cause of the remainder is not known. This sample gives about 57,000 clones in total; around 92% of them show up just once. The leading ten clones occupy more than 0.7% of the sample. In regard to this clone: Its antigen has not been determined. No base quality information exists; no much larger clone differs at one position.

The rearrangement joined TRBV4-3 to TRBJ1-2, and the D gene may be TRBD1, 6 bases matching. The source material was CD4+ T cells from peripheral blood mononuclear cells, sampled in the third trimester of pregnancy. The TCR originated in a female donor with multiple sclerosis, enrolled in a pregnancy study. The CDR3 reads CASSQGRGGDLGYTF. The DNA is TGCGCCAGCAGCCAGGGAAGGGGGGGCGATTTAGGCTACACCTTC.